The rows below give T cell receptor beta chains drawn from one sample of a study of blood T cell repertoires in COVID-19. Clones were read by immunoSEQ multiplex PCR, and TCRdb kept only the in-frame ones, dropping some. The sample has approximately 130,000 clones, 83% seen once. The sequenced material came from PBMCs or T cells enriched from blood (not recorded which). The source of these receptors is a man aged 30 to 39 who had recovered from COVID-19. CDR3s include the opening cysteine and the closing phenylalanine or tryptophan. A D gene is named only where the DNA matches it firmly. Expanded clones are given a class, and other clones once, few, many or no size at all.

D: TRBD2
J: TRBJ2-5
V: TRBV19
size: NA
CDR3: CASSMASLVAGEETQYF
DNA: TGTGCCAGTAGTATGGCTTCCTTAGTGGCGGGGGAAGAGACCCAGTACTTC

D: TRBD2
J: TRBJ2-7
V: TRBV18
size: NA
CDR3: CASSLSPGAGSTYEQYF
DNA: TGTGCCAGCTCACTTTCCCCGGGAGCGGGGTCTACCTACGAGCAGTACTTC

D: NA
J: TRBJ2-5
V: TRBV6-5
size: NA
CDR3: CASSGTYQETQYF
DNA: TGTGCCAGCAGCGGGACTTACCAAGAGACCCAGTACTTC

D: NA
J: TRBJ1-2
V: TRBV14
size: NA
CDR3: CASSPRQLGGYTF
DNA: TGTGCCAGCAGCCCCAGACAATTAGGCGGCTACACCTTC

D: TRBD1
J: TRBJ1-2
V: TRBV5-6
size: NA
CDR3: CASSSQGALGHTF
DNA: TGTGCCAGCAGCTCACAGGGGGCGCTTGGCCACACCTTC

D: NA
J: TRBJ2-1
V: TRBV12-5
size: NA
CDR3: CASGLVLGGNEQFF
DNA: TGTGCTAGTGGTTTGGTACTGGGGGGAAATGAGCAGTTCTTC

D: NA
J: TRBJ2-5
V: TRBV2
size: NA
CDR3: CASSKQETQYF
DNA: TGTGCCAGCAGCAAACAGGAGACCCAGTACTTC

D: NA
J: TRBJ1-5
V: TRBV20-1
size: NA
CDR3: CSASVTETQPQHF
DNA: TGCAGTGCTAGTGTAACGGAGACCCAGCCCCAGCATTTT

D: TRBD1
J: TRBJ1-1
V: TRBV18
size: NA
CDR3: CASSPTGGNTEAFF
DNA: TGTGCCAGCTCACCCACAGGGGGGAACACTGAAGCTTTCTTT

D: NA
J: TRBJ1-2
V: TRBV12-5
size: NA
CDR3: CASAPGWDLGNYGYTF
DNA: TGTGCTAGTGCCCCAGGGTGGGACTTGGGTAACTATGGCTACACCTTC

D: TRBD1
J: TRBJ1-6
V: TRBV9
size: once
CDR3: CASSTTGDNSPLHF
DNA: TGTGCCAGCAGCACGACAGGGGATAATTCACCCCTCCACTTT

D: TRBD1
J: TRBJ1-5
V: TRBV12-3/TRBV12-4
size: NA
CDR3: CASRTGTQPQHF
DNA: TGTGCCAGCAGGACAGGGACTCAGCCCCAGCATTTT

D: NA
J: TRBJ2-7
V: TRBV7-2
size: NA
CDR3: CASTRAASYEQYF
DNA: TGTGCCAGCACCCGAGCGGCCTCCTACGAGCAGTACTTC

D: TRBD1
J: TRBJ2-3
V: TRBV4-1
size: NA
CDR3: CASSETGGVADTQYF
DNA: TGCGCCAGCAGCGAGACAGGGGGCGTCGCAGATACGCAGTATTTT

D: TRBD1
J: TRBJ1-1
V: TRBV6-5
size: few
CDR3: CASSYTGTGLAEAFF
DNA: TGTGCCAGCAGTTACACCGGGACAGGGTTGGCTGAAGCTTTCTTT

D: NA
J: TRBJ2-6
V: TRBV27
size: NA
CDR3: CASITGANVLTF
DNA: TGTGCCAGCATAACTGGGGCCAACGTCCTGACTTTC

D: NA
J: TRBJ2-7
V: TRBV5-1
size: NA
CDR3: CASSRAGQYEQYF
DNA: TGCGCCAGCTCCAGGGCGGGACAGTACGAGCAGTACTTC

D: TRBD2
J: TRBJ2-1
V: TRBV5-1
size: NA
CDR3: CASSSGVAGGFYNEQFF
DNA: TGCGCCAGCAGCTCGGGAGTAGCGGGGGGATTCTACAATGAGCAGTTCTTC

D: TRBD2
J: TRBJ2-3
V: TRBV5-4
size: NA
CDR3: CASSAGGAGGGDTQYF
DNA: TGTGCCAGCAGCGCCGGAGGGGCGGGAGGTGGTGATACGCAGTATTTT

D: TRBD1
J: TRBJ2-1
V: TRBV11-2
size: NA
CDR3: CASSSRTGNYNEQFF
DNA: TGTGCCAGCAGCTCTCGGACAGGAAACTACAATGAGCAGTTCTTC

D: TRBD2
J: TRBJ2-7
V: TRBV27
size: NA
CDR3: CASSLIGTSGSYEQYF
DNA: TGTGCCAGCAGTTTAATCGGGACTAGCGGGTCCTACGAGCAGTACTTC

D: NA
J: TRBJ1-1
V: TRBV28
size: NA
CDR3: CASSSPGEGTEAFF
DNA: TGTGCCAGCAGTTCCCCGGGGGAAGGGACTGAAGCTTTCTTT

D: TRBD1
J: TRBJ1-2
V: TRBV12-3/TRBV12-4
size: NA
CDR3: CASRWGQGRGYTF
DNA: TGTGCCAGCAGGTGGGGACAGGGTCGAGGCTACACCTTC

D: TRBD2
J: TRBJ2-1
V: TRBV6-5
size: NA
CDR3: CASLGTSDNEQFF
DNA: TGTGCCAGTCTCGGGACTAGCGACAATGAGCAGTTCTTC

D: NA
J: TRBJ1-2
V: TRBV5-6
size: NA
CDR3: CASSSGGSNYGYTF
DNA: TGTGCCAGCAGCTCGGGGGGGTCTAACTATGGCTACACCTTC

D: NA
J: TRBJ1-4
V: TRBV3-1/TRBV3-2
size: NA
CDR3: CASSDRRSTNEKLFF
DNA: TGTGCCAGCAGTGACAGACGCTCCACTAATGAAAAACTGTTTTTT

D: TRBD1
J: TRBJ2-1
V: TRBV2
size: NA
CDR3: CASSSLETGMGEQFF
DNA: TGTGCCAGCAGTTCCCTCGAGACAGGGATGGGTGAGCAGTTCTTC

D: NA
J: TRBJ2-1
V: TRBV9
size: once
CDR3: CASSPGSSYNEQFF
DNA: TGTGCCAGCAGCCCCGGGAGCTCCTACAATGAGCAGTTCTTC

D: TRBD1
J: TRBJ2-2
V: TRBV6-5
size: NA
CDR3: CASTPGTGGVGELFF
DNA: TGTGCCAGCACACCCGGGACAGGGGGGGTCGGGGAGCTGTTTTTT

D: NA
J: TRBJ1-1
V: TRBV3-1/TRBV3-2
size: NA
CDR3: CASSQDYGGDTTEAFF
DNA: TGTGCCAGCAGCCAAGATTACGGGGGTGATACCACTGAAGCTTTCTTT

D: NA
J: TRBJ2-7
V: TRBV11-2
size: few
CDR3: CASSPRQEQYF
DNA: TGTGCCAGCAGCCCACGACAAGAGCAGTACTTC

D: NA
J: TRBJ2-7
V: TRBV6-6
size: once
CDR3: CASSYGAYIYEQYF
DNA: TGTGCCAGCAGTTACGGGGCTTATATCTACGAGCAGTACTTC

D: TRBD2
J: TRBJ2-3
V: TRBV9
size: NA
CDR3: CASSTISGGAADTQYF
DNA: TGTGCCAGCAGCACGATCAGCGGGGGGGCCGCAGATACGCAGTATTTT

D: NA
J: TRBJ2-1
V: TRBV12-3/TRBV12-4
size: NA
CDR3: CASSFGFNEQFF
DNA: TGTGCCAGCAGTTTCGGGTTCAATGAGCAGTTCTTC

D: TRBD1
J: TRBJ1-4
V: TRBV29-1
size: NA
CDR3: CSAIGGADEKLFF
DNA: TGCAGCGCTATAGGGGGCGCCGATGAAAAACTGTTTTTT

D: NA
J: TRBJ2-7
V: TRBV3-1/TRBV3-2
size: NA
CDR3: CASSHNYEQYF
DNA: TGTGCCAGCAGCCACAACTACGAGCAGTACTTC

D: NA
J: TRBJ1-4
V: TRBV21-1
size: NA
CDR3: CASSKACGGGEKLFF
DNA: TGTGCCAGCAGCAAAGCCTGCGGGGGCGGCGAAAAACTGTTTTTT

D: TRBD1
J: TRBJ1-1
V: TRBV7-9
size: once
CDR3: CASSSRDRWLNPSAFF
DNA: TGTGCCAGCAGCTCAAGGGACAGGTGGTTGAACCCGTCTGCTTTCTTT

D: NA
J: TRBJ1-3
V: TRBV5-8
size: once
CDR3: CASSLQGAGGNTIYF
DNA: TGTGCCAGCAGCTTGCAAGGGGCAGGTGGAAACACCATATATTTT

D: TRBD1
J: TRBJ2-6
V: TRBV19
size: once
CDR3: CASSRDRVGANVLTF
DNA: TGTGCCAGTAGCCGAGACAGGGTCGGGGCCAACGTCCTGACTTTC

D: TRBD2
J: TRBJ2-1
V: TRBV5-6
size: NA
CDR3: CASSLGALAGREQFF
DNA: TGTGCCAGCAGCTTGGGGGCTCTAGCGGGGAGGGAGCAGTTCTTC

D: NA
J: TRBJ1-5
V: TRBV7-2
size: NA
CDR3: CASSFQVYQPQHF
DNA: TGTGCCAGCAGCTTCCAGGTTTATCAGCCCCAGCATTTT

D: NA
J: TRBJ1-5
V: TRBV19
size: once
CDR3: CASSLYMGGSNQPQHF
DNA: TGTGCCAGTAGCCTCTACATGGGGGGGAGCAATCAGCCCCAGCATTTT

D: NA
J: TRBJ1-1
V: TRBV3-1/TRBV3-2
size: few
CDR3: CASRRNRDGAEAFF
DNA: TGTGCCAGCAGGAGGAACAGGGATGGGGCTGAAGCTTTCTTT

D: NA
J: TRBJ1-6
V: TRBV10-2
size: NA
CDR3: CASSPGAGDNSPLHF
DNA: TGCGCCAGCAGCCCTGGGGCGGGGGATAATTCACCCCTCCACTTT

D: NA
J: TRBJ2-3
V: TRBV10-2
size: NA
CDR3: CASSPEVGLRTDTQYF
DNA: TGCGCCAGCAGTCCCGAAGTGGGACTTCGCACAGATACGCAGTATTTT

D: TRBD1
J: TRBJ2-5
V: TRBV10-3
size: NA
CDR3: CAIRGEGAETQYF
DNA: TGTGCCATCAGGGGCGAGGGGGCGGAGACCCAGTACTTC

D: TRBD1
J: TRBJ1-2
V: TRBV11-2
size: NA
CDR3: CASSTDRENGYTF
DNA: TGTGCCAGCAGCACCGACAGGGAGAATGGCTACACCTTC

D: TRBD1
J: TRBJ1-1
V: TRBV11-2
size: few
CDR3: CASSAGGTEAFF
DNA: TGTGCCAGCAGCGCAGGGGGCACTGAAGCTTTCTTT

D: NA
J: TRBJ1-2
V: TRBV10-2
size: once
CDR3: CASSEPANYGYTF
DNA: TGCGCCAGCAGTGAGCCGGCTAACTATGGCTACACCTTC

D: NA
J: TRBJ2-4
V: TRBV6-1
size: NA
CDR3: CASSELDGGEKLAKNIQYF
DNA: TGTGCCAGCAGTGAGCTTGACGGCGGCGAGAAACTAGCCAAAAACATTCAGTACTTC

D: TRBD1
J: TRBJ1-1
V: TRBV19
size: NA
CDR3: CATRAGGTEAFF
DNA: TGTGCCACGAGAGCAGGGGGTACTGAAGCTTTCTTT

D: TRBD2
J: TRBJ2-3
V: TRBV19
size: NA
CDR3: CASRPFDGTSKDTQYF
DNA: TGTGCCAGTAGACCCTTTGACGGGACTAGCAAAGATACGCAGTATTTT

D: TRBD1
J: TRBJ1-2
V: TRBV15
size: NA
CDR3: CATSKSGGTDHLYGYTF
DNA: TGTGCCACCAGCAAATCTGGAGGGACAGATCACCTTTATGGCTACACCTTC